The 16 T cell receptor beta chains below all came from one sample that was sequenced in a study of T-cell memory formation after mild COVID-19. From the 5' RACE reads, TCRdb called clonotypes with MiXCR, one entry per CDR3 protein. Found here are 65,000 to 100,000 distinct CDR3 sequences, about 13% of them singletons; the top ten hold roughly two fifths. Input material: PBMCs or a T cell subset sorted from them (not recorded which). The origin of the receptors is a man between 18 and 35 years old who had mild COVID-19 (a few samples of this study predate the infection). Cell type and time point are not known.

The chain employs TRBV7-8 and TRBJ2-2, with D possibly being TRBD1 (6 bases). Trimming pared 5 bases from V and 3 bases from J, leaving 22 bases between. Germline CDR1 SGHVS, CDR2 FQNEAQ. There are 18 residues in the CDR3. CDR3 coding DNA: TGTGCCAGCAGCCCCCACCCCGGGCAGGGGCCCTACACCGGGGAGCTGTTTTTT. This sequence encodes CASSPHPGQGPYTGELFF.

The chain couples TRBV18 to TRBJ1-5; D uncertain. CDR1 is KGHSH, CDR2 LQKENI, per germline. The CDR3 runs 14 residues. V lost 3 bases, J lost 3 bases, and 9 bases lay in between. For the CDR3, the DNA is TGTGCCAGCTCACCCGGACCGATCAATCAGCCCCAGCATTTT. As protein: CASSPGPINQPQHF.

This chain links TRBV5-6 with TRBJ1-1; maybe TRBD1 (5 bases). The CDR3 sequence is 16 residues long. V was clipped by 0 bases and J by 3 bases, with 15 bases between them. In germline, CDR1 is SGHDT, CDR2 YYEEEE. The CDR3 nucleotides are TGTGCCAGCAGCTTGGTTCGGGGGACGACGCACACTGAAGCTTTCTTT. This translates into CASSLVRGTTHTEAFF. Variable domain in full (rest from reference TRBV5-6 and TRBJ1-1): DAGVTQSPTHLIKTRGQQVTLRCSPKSGHDTVSWYQQALGQGPQFIFQYYEEEERQRGNFPDRFSGHQFPNYSSELNVNALLLGDSALYLCASSLVRGTTHTEAFFGQGTRLTVV.

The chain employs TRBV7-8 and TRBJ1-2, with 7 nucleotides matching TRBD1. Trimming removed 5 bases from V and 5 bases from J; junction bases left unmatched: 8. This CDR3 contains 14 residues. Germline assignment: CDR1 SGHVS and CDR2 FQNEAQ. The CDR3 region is CASSGRTGQYGYTF. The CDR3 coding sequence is TGTGCCAGCAGCGGGAGGACAGGACAGTATGGCTACACCTTC.

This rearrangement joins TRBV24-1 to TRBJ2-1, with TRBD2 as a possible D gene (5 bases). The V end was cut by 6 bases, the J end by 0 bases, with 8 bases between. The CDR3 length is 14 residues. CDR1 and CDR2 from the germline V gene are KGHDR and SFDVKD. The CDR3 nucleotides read TGTGCCACCAGTTCGGGGTCCTCCTACAATGAGCAGTTCTTC. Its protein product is CATSSGSSYNEQFF.

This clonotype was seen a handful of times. Here the CDR3 reads CASSLEATGAAGELFF. CDR3 DNA: TGTGCCAGCAGCTTAGAGGCGACAGGGGCGGCCGGGGAGCTGTTTTTT. The chain recombines TRBV7-9 with TRBJ2-2; 8 nucleotides align to TRBD1. The germline V gene encodes CDR1 SEHNR and CDR2 FQNEAQ (reference sequence). Trimming took 1 base from V and 6 from J; bases not matched to a gene: 7. The CDR3 extends over 16 amino acids.

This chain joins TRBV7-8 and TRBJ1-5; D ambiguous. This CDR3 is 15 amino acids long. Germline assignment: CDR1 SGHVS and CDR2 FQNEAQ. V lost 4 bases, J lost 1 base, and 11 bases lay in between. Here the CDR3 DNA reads TGTGCCAGCAGCTCCTGGAGAGACAGCAATCAGCCCCAGCATTTT. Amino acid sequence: CASSSWRDSNQPQHF. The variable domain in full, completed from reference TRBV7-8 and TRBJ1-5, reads GAGVSQSPRYKVAKRGQDVALRCDPISGHVSLFWYQQALGQGPEFLTYFQNEAQLDKSGLPSDRFFAERPEGSVSTLKIQRTQQEDSAVYLCASSSWRDSNQPQHFGDGTRLSIL.

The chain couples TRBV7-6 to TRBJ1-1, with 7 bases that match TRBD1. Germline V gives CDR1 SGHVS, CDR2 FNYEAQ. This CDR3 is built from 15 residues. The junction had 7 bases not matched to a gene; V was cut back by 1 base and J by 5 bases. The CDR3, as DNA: TGTGCCAGCAGCTTAGAGGGCAGGGGGATTACTGAAGCTTTCTTT. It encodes CASSLEGRGITEAFF.

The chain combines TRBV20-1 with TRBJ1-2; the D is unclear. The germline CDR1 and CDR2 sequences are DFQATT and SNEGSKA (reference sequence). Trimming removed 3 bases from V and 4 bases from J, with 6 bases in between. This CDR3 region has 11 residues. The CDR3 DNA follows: TGCAGTGCTAGGGAGAGCTATGGCTACACCTTC. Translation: CSARESYGYTF.

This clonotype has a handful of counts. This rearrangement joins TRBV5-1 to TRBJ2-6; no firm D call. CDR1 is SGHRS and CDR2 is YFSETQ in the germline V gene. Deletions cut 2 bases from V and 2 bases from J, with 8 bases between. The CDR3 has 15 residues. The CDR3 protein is CASSLLGPGANVLTF. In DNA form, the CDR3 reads TGCGCCAGCAGCTTACTCGGCCCTGGGGCCAACGTCCTGACTTTC. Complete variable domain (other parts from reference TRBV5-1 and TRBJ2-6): KAGVTQTPRYLIKTRGQQVTLSCSPISGHRSVSWYQQTPGQGLQFLFEYFSETQRNKGNFPGRFSGRQFSNSRSEMNVSTLELGDSALYLCASSLLGPGANVLTFGAGSRLTVL.

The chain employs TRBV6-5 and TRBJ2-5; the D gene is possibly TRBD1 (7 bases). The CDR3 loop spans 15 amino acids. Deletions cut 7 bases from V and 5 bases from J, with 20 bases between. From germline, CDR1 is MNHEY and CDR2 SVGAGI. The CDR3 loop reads CASINGGGSEETQYF. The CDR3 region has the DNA TGTGCCAGCATCAACGGAGGGGGCTCGGAGGAGACCCAGTACTTC.

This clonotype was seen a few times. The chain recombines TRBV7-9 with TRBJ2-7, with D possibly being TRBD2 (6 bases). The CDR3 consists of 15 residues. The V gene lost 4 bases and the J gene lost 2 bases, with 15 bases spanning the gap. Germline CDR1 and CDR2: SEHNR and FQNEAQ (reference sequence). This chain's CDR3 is CASSSPLGGAYEQYF. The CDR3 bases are TGTGCCAGCAGCTCTCCCCTAGGAGGGGCCTACGAGCAGTACTTC. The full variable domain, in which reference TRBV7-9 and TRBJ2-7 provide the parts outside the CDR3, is DTGVSQNPRHKITKRGQNVTFRCDPISEHNRLYWYRQTLGQGPEFLTYFQNEAQLEKSRLLSDRFSAERPKGSFSTLEIQRTEQGDSAMYLCASSSPLGGAYEQYFGPGTRLTVT.

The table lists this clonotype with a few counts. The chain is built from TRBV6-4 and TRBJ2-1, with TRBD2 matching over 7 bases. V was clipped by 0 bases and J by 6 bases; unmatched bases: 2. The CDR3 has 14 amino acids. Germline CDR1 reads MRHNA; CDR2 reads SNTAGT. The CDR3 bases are TGTGCCAGCAGTGACTCCGGGGGGAGCAATGAGCAGTTCTTC. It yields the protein CASSDSGGSNEQFF.

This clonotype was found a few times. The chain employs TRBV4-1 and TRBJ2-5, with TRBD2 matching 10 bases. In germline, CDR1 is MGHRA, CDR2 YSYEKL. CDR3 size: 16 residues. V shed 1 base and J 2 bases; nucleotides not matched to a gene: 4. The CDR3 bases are TGCGCCAGCAGCCAAGGGGTGACTAGCGGGCAAGAGACCCAGTACTTC. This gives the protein CASSQGVTSGQETQYF.

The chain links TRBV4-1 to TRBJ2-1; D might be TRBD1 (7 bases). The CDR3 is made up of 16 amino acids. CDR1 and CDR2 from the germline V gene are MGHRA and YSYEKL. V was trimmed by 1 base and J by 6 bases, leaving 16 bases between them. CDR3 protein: CASSQGWTQGGNEQFF. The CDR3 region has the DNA TGCGCCAGCAGCCAAGGGTGGACCCAGGGGGGCAATGAGCAGTTCTTC.

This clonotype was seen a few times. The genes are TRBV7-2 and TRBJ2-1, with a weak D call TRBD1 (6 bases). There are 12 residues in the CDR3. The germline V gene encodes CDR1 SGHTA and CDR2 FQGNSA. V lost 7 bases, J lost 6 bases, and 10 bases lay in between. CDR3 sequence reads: CASTRGGNEQFF. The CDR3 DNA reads TGTGCCAGCACCAGGGGTGGCAATGAGCAGTTCTTC.